This TCR beta chain is from a study of CD8 T cells in ankylosing spondylitis. The table lists this clonotype with a few counts. TCRdb re-called the 5' RACE reads with MiXCR, one entry per CDR3 protein. This sample has approximately 25,000 distinct CDR3 sequences, with 7.9% found just once. The sequence was obtained from a male donor with ankylosing spondylitis or in good health (not recorded which). Sequenced material: blood.

CDR3 loop: CASSLQTPNTGELFF. For the CDR3, the DNA is TGCGCCAGCAGCTTGCAAACCCCAAACACCGGGGAGCTGTTTTTT. The V and J genes are TRBV5-1 and TRBJ2-2; no firm D call. The germline V and J ends were trimmed by 1 base and 2 bases, with 9 bases remaining between them. The germline V gene has CDR1 SGHRS and CDR2 YFSETQ. The CDR3 is 15 residues long.